These 16 T cell receptor beta chains share one sample of origin, sequenced in a study of blood T cell repertoires in COVID-19. The method was immunoSEQ multiplex PCR; TCRdb's version includes in-frame clones alone and lacks a portion of them. The profile shows 300,000 or so clones, about 82% of them singletons. Specimen: peripheral blood. These receptors all stem from a woman in her fifties or sixties with acute or convalescent COVID-19.

V is TRBV18 and J is TRBJ2-3; D possibly corresponds to TRBD1 (5 bases). This CDR3 region has 14 residues. V gave up 2 bases and J gave up 4 bases, with 10 bases separating them. Germline CDR1 KGHSH, CDR2 LQKENI. In nucleotides, the CDR3 is TGTGCCAGCTCACCAAGACAGTTCCCAGATACGCAGTATTTT. It encodes CASSPRQFPDTQYF.

The V gene is TRBV28, the J gene TRBJ2-3; 9 bases are a match to TRBD2. CDR1 and CDR2 from the germline V gene are MDHEN and SYDVKM. V was pared by 6 bases and J by 2 bases, with 12 bases of the junction left unmatched. The CDR3 is 17 amino acids. The CDR3 spells CASRYGFAGGDTDTQYF. The CDR3 DNA sequence: TGTGCCAGCAGATATGGCTTTGCGGGAGGGGACACAGATACGCAGTATTTT.

The rearrangement uses TRBV5-1 and TRBJ1-1; D is undetermined. CDR3 length: 15 residues. The ends were cut back, 0 bases at V and 1 base at J, with 10 bases in the middle. CDR1 is SGHRS, CDR2 YFSETQ, per germline. The CDR3 sequence: CASSLAPQTNTEAFF. CDR3 nucleotides: TGCGCCAGCAGCTTGGCCCCACAGACGAACACTGAAGCTTTCTTT.

This clone was counted only a few times. The CDR3 nucleotides are TGTGCCAGCTCAAAGGGGGCCGGGAACACTGAAGCTTTCTTT. Translated: CASSKGAGNTEAFF. V and J are TRBV18 and TRBJ1-1; 7 nucleotides agree with TRBD1. With 5 bases clipped from V and 1 base from J, the junction kept 4 bases outside the gene matches. Germline lookup yields CDR1 KGHSH and CDR2 LQKENI. The CDR3 is made up of 14 amino acids. The full variable domain, completed using reference TRBV18 and TRBJ1-1, is NAGVMQNPRHLVRRRGQEARLRCSPMKGHSHVYWYRQLPEEGLKFMVYLQKENIIDESGMPKERFSAEFPKEGPSILRIQQVVRGDSAAYFCASSKGAGNTEAFFGQGTRLTVV.

CDR3 sequence (DNA): TGTGCCAGCTCACCCATCCCTCCAGGTCCCTCCGGAGAGACCCAGTACTTC. This translates into CASSPIPPGPSGETQYF. The rearrangement uses TRBV18 and TRBJ2-5, with no clear D. Germline V gene data show CDR1 as KGHSH and CDR2 as LQKENI. Deletions cut 3 bases from V and 4 bases from J, with 21 bases between. This CDR3 contains 17 residues.

The chain couples TRBV28 to TRBJ2-7; 8 nucleotides match TRBD2. The CDR3 sequence is 17 residues long. J gave up 2 bases and V 7 bases, and 16 bases lay outside the gene matches. Per the germline V gene, CDR1 is MDHEN and CDR2 is SYDVKM. This CDR3 reads CASTPNWGAGETYEQYF. DNA of the CDR3: TGTGCCAGCACCCCGAACTGGGGAGCGGGAGAGACCTACGAGCAGTACTTC. The entire variable domain, with the rest obtained from reference TRBV28 and TRBJ2-7, is as follows: DVKVTQSSRYLVKRTGEKVFLECVQDMDHENMFWYRQDPGLGLRLIYFSYDVKMKEKGDIPEGYSVSREKKERFSLILESASTNQTSMYLCASTPNWGAGETYEQYFGPGTRLTVT.

V gene TRBV21-1 combines with J gene TRBJ1-1; the table's D call of TRBD1 was not tested on the DNA. TRBV21-1 is reported as a pseudogene. The CDR3 covers 13 residues. CDR3: CASSKVGTVEAFF. The CDR3 region has the DNA TGTGCCAGCAGCAAAGTGGGGACAGTCGAAGCTTTCTTT.

The rearrangement uses TRBV10-3 and TRBJ1-4; D is perhaps TRBD1 (6 bases). Germline V gene lookup returns CDR1 ENHRY and CDR2 SYGVKD. V was cut by 5 bases and J by 0 bases, with 13 bases left in between. This CDR3 region has 16 residues. CDR3 DNA: TGTGCCATCAGTCGACAGGAAATAGCAACTAATGAAAAACTGTTTTTT. Amino acid sequence: CAISRQEIATNEKLFF.

This chain links TRBV5-1 with TRBJ2-1, with 7 bases lining up with TRBD1. V was pared by 3 bases and J by 5 bases, with 8 bases of the junction left unmatched. The CDR3 covers 15 residues. Germline loops: CDR1 SGHRS, CDR2 YFSETQ. CDR3 coding DNA: TGCGCCAGCAGCTCCGGACAGGTAGGAGACAATGAGCAGTTCTTC. Protein product: CASSSGQVGDNEQFF.

This chain connects TRBV3-1 (or the pseudogene TRBV3-2) to TRBJ1-5; a possible D gene is TRBD1 (5 bases). The CDR3 runs to 14 residues. From germline, CDR1 is LGHDT and CDR2 YNNKEL (reference sequence). Trimming cost V 0 bases and J 7 bases, with 10 bases left between them. CDR3 region: CASSQDFREQPQHF. In nucleotides, the CDR3 is TGTGCCAGCAGCCAAGATTTCAGGGAACAGCCCCAGCATTTT.

The count of this clone is one. This chain links TRBV29-1 with TRBJ1-1; 11 bases map to TRBD1. The CDR3 has 13 residues. Trimming at V came to 6 bases and at J to 3 bases, leaving 3 bases not matched to a gene. The germline V gene encodes CDR1 SQVTM and CDR2 ANQGSEA. CDR3 protein: CSVTGQGDTEAFF. CDR3 sequence (DNA): TGCAGCGTGACGGGACAGGGGGACACTGAAGCTTTCTTT. Looking up the rest from reference TRBV29-1 and TRBJ1-1 gives the full variable domain: SAVISQKPSRDICQRGTSLTIQCQVDSQVTMMFWYRQQPGQSLTLIATANQGSEATYESGFVIDKFPISRPNLTFSTLTVSNMSPEDSSIYLCSVTGQGDTEAFFGQGTRLTVV.

The chain has TRBV20-1 and TRBJ2-7; D is unclear. This CDR3 region has 12 residues. Trimming took 3 bases from V and 1 from J, leaving 7 bases between them. CDR1 is DFQATT and CDR2 is SNEGSKA in the germline V gene (reference sequence). The CDR3 loop is CSASVGSYEQYF. CDR3 coding DNA: TGCAGTGCTAGTGTCGGGTCCTACGAGCAGTACTTC.

The chain couples TRBV19 to TRBJ1-4, with 8 bases fitting TRBD1. J was trimmed by 7 bases and V by 4 bases; bases with no gene match: 8. The CDR3 consists of 15 residues. Germline loops: CDR1 LNHDA, CDR2 SQIVND (reference sequence). This CDR3 is CASSTPRDRTEKLFF. Here the CDR3 DNA reads TGTGCCAGTAGTACCCCCCGGGACAGGACTGAAAAACTGTTTTTT.

Worth noting for this clone: The sample contains more than one DNA sequence encoding this CDR3. J is TRBJ1-1 and V is TRBV9; D possibly corresponds to TRBD1 (5 bases). Germline V gene sequence: CDR1 SGDLS, CDR2 YYNGEE. The CDR3 contains 15 residues. The V end was cut by 0 bases, the J end by 0 bases, with 9 bases between. CDR3 bases: TGTGCCAGCAGCGTAGTCGGGGGACTGAACACTGAAGCTTTCTTT. Residues: CASSVVGGLNTEAFF.

Written as DNA, the CDR3 is TGTGCCAGTCTTGGGGCTTCCTACAATGAGCAGTTCTTC. This gives the protein CASLGASYNEQFF. V and J are TRBV6-5 and TRBJ2-1; a weak D match, TRBD1 (5 bases). The CDR3 spans 13 residues. Trimming removed 9 bases from V and 1 base from J, with 10 bases in between. Germline V gives CDR1 MNHEY, CDR2 SVGAGI.

V is TRBV6-1 and J is TRBJ2-4, with D maybe TRBD1 (6 bases). This CDR3 region has 13 residues. Deletions cut 1 base from V and 7 bases from J, with 8 bases between. The germline V gene encodes CDR1 MNHNS and CDR2 SASEGT. CDR3 region: CASSEDRENIQYF. CDR3 sequence (DNA): TGTGCCAGCAGTGAAGACAGGGAGAACATTCAGTACTTC.